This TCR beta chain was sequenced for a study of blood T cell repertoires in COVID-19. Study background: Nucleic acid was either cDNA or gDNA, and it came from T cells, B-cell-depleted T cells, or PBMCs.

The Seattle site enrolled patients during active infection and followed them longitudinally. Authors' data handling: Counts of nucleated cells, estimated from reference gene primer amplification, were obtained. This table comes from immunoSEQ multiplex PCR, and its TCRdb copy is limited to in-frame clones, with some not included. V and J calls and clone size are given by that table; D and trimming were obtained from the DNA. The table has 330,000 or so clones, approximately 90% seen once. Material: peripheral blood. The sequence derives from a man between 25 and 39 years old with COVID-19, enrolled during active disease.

CDR3 loop: CASSKGQRDQPQHF. The CDR3 DNA reads TGTGCCAGTAGCAAGGGACAGCGTGATCAGCCCCAGCATTTT. The chain employs TRBV19 and TRBJ1-5; 7 bases agree with TRBD1. Trimming removed 6 bases from V and 5 bases from J; junction bases left unmatched: 7. CDR3 length: 14 residues. The germline CDR1 and CDR2 sequences are LNHDA and SQIVND (reference sequence).